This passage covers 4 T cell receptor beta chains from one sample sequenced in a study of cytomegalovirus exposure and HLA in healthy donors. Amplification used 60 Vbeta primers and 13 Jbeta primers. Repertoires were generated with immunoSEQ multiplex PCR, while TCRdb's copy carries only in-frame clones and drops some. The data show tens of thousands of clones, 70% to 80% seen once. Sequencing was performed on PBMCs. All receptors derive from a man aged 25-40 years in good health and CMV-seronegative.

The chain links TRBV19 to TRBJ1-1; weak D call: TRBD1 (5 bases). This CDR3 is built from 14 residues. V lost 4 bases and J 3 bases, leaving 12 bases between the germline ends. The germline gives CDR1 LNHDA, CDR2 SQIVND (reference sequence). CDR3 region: CASSTAGFYTEAFF. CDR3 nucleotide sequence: TGTGCCAGTAGTACAGCAGGGTTTTACACTGAAGCTTTCTTT.

In DNA form, the CDR3 reads TGTGCCAGTAGTCGACGGGTTCTTATTAGCAATCAGCCCCAGCATTTT. Encoded protein: CASSRRVLISNQPQHF. The V and J genes are TRBV19 and TRBJ1-5; D not resolved. This CDR3 spans 16 amino acids. Germline values: CDR1 LNHDA, CDR2 SQIVND (reference sequence). The V end lost 5 bases, the J end lost 0 bases, and 14 bases lay between the germline ends.

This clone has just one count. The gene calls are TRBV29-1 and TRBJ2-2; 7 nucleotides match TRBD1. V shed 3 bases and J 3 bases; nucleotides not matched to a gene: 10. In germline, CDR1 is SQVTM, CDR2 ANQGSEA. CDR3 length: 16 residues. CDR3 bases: TGCAGCGTTGATACTTGGGCAGGGGGTGACACCGGGGAGCTGTTTTTT. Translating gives CSVDTWAGGDTGELFF.

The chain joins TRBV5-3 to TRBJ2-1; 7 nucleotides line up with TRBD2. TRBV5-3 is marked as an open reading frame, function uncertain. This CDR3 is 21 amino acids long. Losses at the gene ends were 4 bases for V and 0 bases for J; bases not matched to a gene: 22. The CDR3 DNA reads TGTGCCAGAAGCCCTGAACCGCGAGCGGGGAAGCCCAAGGGCTCCTACAATGAGCAGTTCTTC. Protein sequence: CARSPEPRAGKPKGSYNEQFF.